This passage covers 21 T cell receptor beta chains from one sample sequenced in a study of control samples from healthy donors and cancer patients (dated by TCRdb to the early 2020s). To prepare the library, the immunoSEQ multiplex PCR assay was applied. This immuneACCESS table, as held by TCRdb, lists in-frame sequences with V and J called but not all clones. Of the missing ones, under half trace to an unresolved V gene in checked studies; the others have no known cause. This sample holds about 190,000 clones; around 93% were observed only once. Clones ranked in the top ten supply over 1.5% of the sample. Material: blood. These receptors were obtained from a man between 25 and 39 years old in good health.

This rearrangement joins TRBV5-4 to TRBJ2-3, with 9 bases matching TRBD2. Looked up from germline, CDR1 is SGHNT and CDR2 is YYREEE (reference sequence). This CDR3 comprises 15 residues. The trim removed 3 bases at V and 6 bases at J, leaving 8 bases unmatched. The CDR3: CASSSGAGGRDTQYF. The CDR3 DNA reads TGTGCCAGCAGCTCCGGTGCGGGGGGGCGGGATACGCAGTATTTT.

The rearrangement joins TRBV7-2 to TRBJ2-1; 11 nucleotides agree with TRBD2. The germline gives CDR1 SGHTA, CDR2 FQGNSA. Trimming took 1 base from V and 4 from J; bases not matched to a gene: 9. The CDR3 sequence is 18 residues long. The CDR3 loop reads CASSLVASGGSTYNEQFF. In DNA form, the CDR3 reads TGTGCCAGCAGCTTAGTAGCTAGCGGGGGGTCTACTTACAATGAGCAGTTCTTC.

The V gene is TRBV9, the J gene TRBJ1-4, with D perhaps TRBD1 (6 bases). Germline loops: CDR1 SGDLS, CDR2 YYNGEE. This CDR3 has 14 residues. V lost 3 bases to trimming and J lost 7 bases, with 13 bases between them. CDR3 loop: CASSAGALGEKLFF. The CDR3 region has the DNA TGTGCCAGCAGCGCGGGGGCGTTGGGTGAAAAACTGTTTTTT.

The rearrangement joins TRBV5-6 to TRBJ1-5, with a tentative D call TRBD1 (5 bases). Between the trimmed V and J ends, which lost 0 bases and 2 bases, there was a span of 15 bases. CDR3 length equals 17 residues. Germline V gene lookup returns CDR1 SGHDT and CDR2 YYEEEE. CDR3 DNA sequence: TGTGCCAGCAGCTTGGTTGGGGGGATGCGCGGCAATCAGCCCCAGCATTTT. Its protein product is CASSLVGGMRGNQPQHF.

The chain couples TRBV11-2 to TRBJ1-3, with D possibly matching TRBD1 (5 bases). Trimming removed 5 bases from V and 6 bases from J, with 17 bases in between. CDR3 size: 15 residues. CDR1 SGHAT and CDR2 FQNNGV come from the germline V gene. The CDR3 nucleotides read TGTGCCAGCAGCCCTCGGGGGTTTGGGGAAAACACCATATATTTT. It encodes CASSPRGFGENTIYF.

This chain uses TRBV3-1 (or the pseudogene TRBV3-2) with TRBJ2-7; perhaps D is TRBD1 or TRBD2 (5 bases each). The CDR3 has 14 residues. Between the trimmed V and J ends, which lost 0 bases and 6 bases, there was a span of 12 bases. Germline-derived CDR1 and CDR2 are LGHDT and YNNKEL (reference sequence). The DNA of the CDR3 is TGTGCCAGCAGCCAAGACTTGGTGAGGGGCGAGCAGTACTTC. Encoded protein: CASSQDLVRGEQYF.

This chain connects TRBV9 to TRBJ1-1; D gene uncertain. Germline assignment: CDR1 SGDLS and CDR2 YYNGEE. V lost 1 base and J lost 4, with 11 bases in between. The CDR3 length is 14 residues. CDR3 region: CASSVSEYGTEAFF. As DNA, the CDR3 is TGTGCCAGCAGCGTAAGTGAGTATGGCACTGAAGCTTTCTTT. The full variable domain, with the rest looked up from reference TRBV9 and TRBJ1-1, is DSGVTQTPKHLITATGQRVTLRCSPRSGDLSVYWYQQSLDQGLQFLIQYYNGEERAKGNILERFSAQQFPDLHSELNLSSLELGDSALYFCASSVSEYGTEAFFGQGTRLTVV.

The gene calls are TRBV5-1 and TRBJ2-7, with D perhaps TRBD2 (5 bases). The length of the CDR3 is 14 residues. Germline V lookup: CDR1 SGHRS, CDR2 YFSETQ. The germline V and J ends were trimmed by 9 bases and 5 bases, with 21 bases remaining between them. In DNA form, the CDR3 reads TGCGCCACCCGACGGGCCTCGGAGGTAGACGAGCAGTACTTC. It is translated as CATRRASEVDEQYF.

The DNA of the CDR3 is TGTGCCAGCAGCCTTTCATCGGGACTATACCACGAGCAGTACTTC. As protein: CASSLSSGLYHEQYF. V usage is TRBV3-1 (or the pseudogene TRBV3-2) and J usage is TRBJ2-7, with 7 bases lining up with TRBD2. The length of the CDR3 is 15 residues. With 4 bases clipped from V and 5 bases from J, the junction kept 11 bases outside the gene matches. Germline CDR1 reads LGHDT; CDR2 reads YNNKEL (reference sequence).

The rearrangement joins TRBV6-6 to TRBJ1-1, with 7 nucleotides matching TRBD1. Germline CDR1 is MNHNY and CDR2 is SVGAGI (reference sequence). CDR3 length: 14 amino acids. V was clipped by 6 bases and J by 5 bases; unmatched bases: 9. The CDR3 loop reads CASRVGGRETEAFF. For the CDR3, the DNA is TGTGCCAGCAGAGTAGGGGGCCGCGAGACTGAAGCTTTCTTT.

The chain is built from TRBV6-5 and TRBJ2-2, with 9 positions matching TRBD2. The germline gives CDR1 MNHEY, CDR2 SVGAGI. The V segment lost 7 bases and the J segment 4 bases; nucleotides outside the gene matches: 4. The CDR3 totals 14 residues. In DNA, the CDR3 is TGTGCCAGCAACCGGCGGGAGGGCACCGGGGAGCTGTTTTTT. As protein: CASNRREGTGELFF.

The chain joins TRBV6-1 to TRBJ2-3; 10 positions agree with TRBD1. The V gene end was trimmed by 2 bases and the J gene end by 3 bases; junction bases not matched to a gene: 11. Germline V gene data show CDR1 as MNHNS and CDR2 as SASEGT. The CDR3 spans 18 residues. This CDR3 is CASSELEPGQGWTDTQYF. In nucleotides, the CDR3 is TGTGCCAGCAGTGAACTAGAGCCGGGACAGGGGTGGACAGATACGCAGTATTTT.

The V call is TRBV25-1, the J call TRBJ1-2; unclear D gene. V was clipped by 2 bases and J by 1 base, with 5 bases between them. The germline V gene has CDR1 MGHDK and CDR2 SYGVNS. The CDR3 contains 13 residues. CDR3 DNA sequence: TGTGCCAGCAGTGAACCCAGTAACTATGGCTACACCTTC. Translated, it gives CASSEPSNYGYTF.

The rearrangement joins TRBV5-6 to TRBJ1-6; 7 nucleotides align to TRBD1. Losses at the gene ends were 1 base for V and 10 bases for J; bases not matched to a gene: 17. The CDR3 is made up of 18 amino acids. CDR1 and CDR2 (germline): SGHDT, YYEEEE. The CDR3 bases are TGTGCCAGCAGCTTGCTGCGGGACAGCCTAATTTTCGGCTCACCCCTCCACTTT. Protein sequence: CASSLLRDSLIFGSPLHF.

V usage is TRBV6-1 and J usage is TRBJ2-1, with 9 nucleotides matching TRBD2. This CDR3 has 16 amino acids. With 4 bases clipped from V and 0 bases from J, the junction kept 4 bases outside the gene matches. Germline CDR1 MNHNS, CDR2 SASEGT. The DNA for the CDR3 is TGTGCCAGCAGTGCTTGGGGACTAGCCTCCTACAATGAGCAGTTCTTC. Translation gives CASSAWGLASYNEQFF.

The gene calls are TRBV30 and TRBJ2-7; maybe TRBD1 (6 bases). The germline V and J ends were trimmed by 4 bases and 5 bases, with 18 bases remaining between them. CDR1 and CDR2 (germline): GTSNPN, SVGIG (reference sequence). The CDR3 is made up of 14 amino acids. The CDR3 protein is CAWTVSGGFDEQYF. The CDR3 DNA is TGTGCCTGGACTGTTTCTGGGGGCTTTGACGAGCAGTACTTC.

This chain links TRBV19 with TRBJ2-2, with no clear D. The germline V gene encodes CDR1 LNHDA and CDR2 SQIVND (reference sequence). V was pared by 5 bases and J by 0 bases, with 13 bases between. The CDR3 covers 16 residues. The CDR3 region is CASSFPNGSNTGELFF. The CDR3 coding sequence is TGTGCCAGTAGTTTCCCCAACGGATCGAACACCGGGGAGCTGTTTTTT.

This clone was observed a few times. V usage is TRBV30 and J usage is TRBJ2-3; 10 bases are a match to TRBD2. This CDR3 comprises 15 residues. The V segment lost 4 bases and the J segment 6 bases; nucleotides outside the gene matches: 10. Looked up from germline, CDR1 is GTSNPN and CDR2 is SVGIG (reference sequence). The CDR3 DNA sequence: TGTGCCTGGAACGAACTTAGCGGGGGGAAGGATACGCAGTATTTT. Translated, it gives CAWNELSGGKDTQYF.

This chain joins TRBV3-1 (or the pseudogene TRBV3-2) and TRBJ1-1; maybe TRBD1 (5 bases). Deletions cut 1 base from V and 1 base from J, with 10 bases between. The CDR3 has 15 amino acids. Per the germline V gene, CDR1 is LGHDT and CDR2 is YNNKEL (reference sequence). CDR3 bases: TGTGCCAGCAGCCAAGGCAACAGGAGGAACACTGAAGCTTTCTTT. This gives the protein CASSQGNRRNTEAFF.

The genes are TRBV6-5 and TRBJ1-5, with TRBD1 identical over 8 bases. Per germline, CDR1 MNHEY and CDR2 SVGAGI. V shed 6 bases and J 2 bases; nucleotides not matched to a gene: 3. This CDR3 region has 14 residues. The CDR3 reads CASSPGQGNQPQHF. The CDR3 DNA is TGTGCCAGCAGCCCGGGACAGGGCAATCAGCCCCAGCATTTT.

In DNA form, the CDR3 reads TGTGCCAGCAGGACCAAATCCCGACAGGGATTGGGGCGAGGCACTGAAGCTTTCTTT. Translated, it gives CASRTKSRQGLGRGTEAFF. The genes are TRBV27 and TRBJ1-1, with TRBD1 matching over 7 bases. CDR1 and CDR2 (germline): MNHEY, SMNVEV (reference sequence). The CDR3 is made up of 19 amino acids. V lost 6 bases to trimming and J lost 4 bases; unmatched junction nucleotides: 23.